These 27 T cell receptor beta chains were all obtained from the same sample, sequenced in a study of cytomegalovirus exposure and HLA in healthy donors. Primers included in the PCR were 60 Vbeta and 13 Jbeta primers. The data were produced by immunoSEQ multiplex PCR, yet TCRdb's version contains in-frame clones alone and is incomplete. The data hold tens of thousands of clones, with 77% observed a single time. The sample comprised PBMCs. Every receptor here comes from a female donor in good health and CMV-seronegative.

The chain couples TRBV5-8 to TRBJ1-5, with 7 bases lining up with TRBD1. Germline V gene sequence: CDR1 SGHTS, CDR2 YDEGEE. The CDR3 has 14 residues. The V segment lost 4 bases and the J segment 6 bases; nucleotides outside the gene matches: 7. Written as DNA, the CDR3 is TGTGCCAGCAGCGCCCGGCAGGGGGGTCAGCCCCAGCATTTT. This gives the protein CASSARQGGQPQHF.

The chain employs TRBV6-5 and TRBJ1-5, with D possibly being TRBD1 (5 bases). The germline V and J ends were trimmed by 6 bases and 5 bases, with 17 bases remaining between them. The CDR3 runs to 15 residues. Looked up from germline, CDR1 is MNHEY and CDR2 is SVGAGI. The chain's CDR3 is CASSLDSSIYQPQHF. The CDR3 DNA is TGTGCCAGCAGCTTAGACAGTTCGATTTATCAGCCCCAGCATTTT.

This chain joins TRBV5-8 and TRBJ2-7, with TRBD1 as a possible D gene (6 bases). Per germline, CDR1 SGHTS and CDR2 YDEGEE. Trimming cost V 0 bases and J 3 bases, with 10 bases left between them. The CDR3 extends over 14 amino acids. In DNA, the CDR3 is TGTGCCAGCAGCTTGGGCCAGGGGTACTACGAGCAGTACTTC. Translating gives CASSLGQGYYEQYF.

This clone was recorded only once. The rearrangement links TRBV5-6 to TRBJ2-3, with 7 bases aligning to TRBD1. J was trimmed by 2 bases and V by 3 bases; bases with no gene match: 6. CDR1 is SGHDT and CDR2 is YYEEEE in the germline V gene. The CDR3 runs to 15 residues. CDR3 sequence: CASSSGTDNTDTQYF. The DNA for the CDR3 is TGTGCCAGCAGCTCCGGGACAGACAACACAGATACGCAGTATTTT. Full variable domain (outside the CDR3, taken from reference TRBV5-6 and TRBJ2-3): DAGVTQSPTHLIKTRGQQVTLRCSPKSGHDTVSWYQQALGQGPQFIFQYYEEEERQRGNFPDRFSGHQFPNYSSELNVNALLLGDSALYLCASSSGTDNTDTQYFGPGTRLTVL.

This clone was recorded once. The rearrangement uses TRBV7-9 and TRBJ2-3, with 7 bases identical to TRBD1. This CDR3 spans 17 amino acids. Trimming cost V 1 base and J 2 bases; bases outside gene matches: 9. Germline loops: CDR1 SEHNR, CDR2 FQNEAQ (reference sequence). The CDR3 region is CASSLGRGGLFTDTQYF. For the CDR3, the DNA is TGTGCCAGCAGCTTAGGTCGAGGGGGCCTTTTCACAGATACGCAGTATTTT.

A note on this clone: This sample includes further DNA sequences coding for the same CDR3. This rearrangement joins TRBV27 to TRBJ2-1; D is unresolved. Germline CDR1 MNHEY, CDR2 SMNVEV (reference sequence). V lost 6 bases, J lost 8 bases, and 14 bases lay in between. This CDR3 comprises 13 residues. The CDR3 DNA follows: TGTGCCAGCAGCTTCACCAACCTAGATGAGCAGTTCTTC. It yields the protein CASSFTNLDEQFF.

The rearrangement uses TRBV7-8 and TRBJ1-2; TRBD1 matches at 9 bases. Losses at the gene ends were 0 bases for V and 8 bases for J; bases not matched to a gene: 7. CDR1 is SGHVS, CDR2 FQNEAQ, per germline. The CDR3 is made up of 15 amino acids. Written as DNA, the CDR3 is TGTGCCAGCAGCTTAGCTGGGACAGGGCTTCTAGGCTACACCTTC. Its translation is CASSLAGTGLLGYTF.

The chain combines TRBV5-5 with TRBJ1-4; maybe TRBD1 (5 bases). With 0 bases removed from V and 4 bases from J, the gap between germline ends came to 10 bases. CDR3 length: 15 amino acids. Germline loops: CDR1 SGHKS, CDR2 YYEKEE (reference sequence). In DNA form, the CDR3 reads TGTGCCAGCAGCTTGGAGGGGAAAATTAATGAAAAACTGTTTTTT. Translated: CASSLEGKINEKLFF.

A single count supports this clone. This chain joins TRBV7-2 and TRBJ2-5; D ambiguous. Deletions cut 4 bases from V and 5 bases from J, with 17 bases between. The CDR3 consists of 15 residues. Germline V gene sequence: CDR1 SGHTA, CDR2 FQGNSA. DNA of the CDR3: TGTGCCAGCAGCTCCTCGGGTGAGGCCGGGGAGACCCAGTACTTC. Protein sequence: CASSSSGEAGETQYF.

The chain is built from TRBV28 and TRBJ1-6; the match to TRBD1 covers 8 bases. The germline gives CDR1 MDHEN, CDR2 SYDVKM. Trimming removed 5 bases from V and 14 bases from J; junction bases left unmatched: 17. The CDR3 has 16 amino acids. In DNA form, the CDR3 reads TGTGCCAGCAGTGTTGGGAGGGGACAGGTCCCTGGCACCCTCCACTTT. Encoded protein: CASSVGRGQVPGTLHF.

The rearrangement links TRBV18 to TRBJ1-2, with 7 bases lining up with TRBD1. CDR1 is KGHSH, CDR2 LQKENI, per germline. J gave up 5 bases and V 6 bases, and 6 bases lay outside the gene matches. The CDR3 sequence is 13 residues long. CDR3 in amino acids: CASSLGTDYGYTF. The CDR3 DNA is TGTGCCAGCTCCCTAGGGACAGATTATGGCTACACCTTC.

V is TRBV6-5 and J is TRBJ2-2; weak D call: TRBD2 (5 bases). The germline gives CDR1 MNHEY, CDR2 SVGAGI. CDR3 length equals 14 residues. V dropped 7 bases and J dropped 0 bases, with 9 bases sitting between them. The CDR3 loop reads CASIGLPNTGELFF. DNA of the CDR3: TGTGCCAGCATCGGACTCCCGAACACCGGGGAGCTGTTTTTT.

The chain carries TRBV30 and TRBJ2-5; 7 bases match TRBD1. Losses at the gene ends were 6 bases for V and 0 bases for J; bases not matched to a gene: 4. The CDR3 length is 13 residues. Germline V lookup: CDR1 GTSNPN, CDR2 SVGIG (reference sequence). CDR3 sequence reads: CACRDSDQETQYF. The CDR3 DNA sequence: TGTGCCTGCCGGGACAGCGACCAAGAGACCCAGTACTTC.

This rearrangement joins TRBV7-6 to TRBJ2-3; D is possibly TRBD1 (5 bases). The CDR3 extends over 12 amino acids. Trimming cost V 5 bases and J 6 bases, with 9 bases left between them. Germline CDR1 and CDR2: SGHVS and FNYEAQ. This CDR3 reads CASSQGLDTQYF. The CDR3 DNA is TGTGCCAGCAGCCAGGGTTTGGATACGCAGTATTTT.

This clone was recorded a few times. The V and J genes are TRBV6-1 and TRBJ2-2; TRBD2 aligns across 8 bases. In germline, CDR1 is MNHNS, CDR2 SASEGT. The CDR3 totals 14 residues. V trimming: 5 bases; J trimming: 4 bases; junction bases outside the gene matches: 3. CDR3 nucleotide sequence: TGTGCCAGCAGTTATGGACTAGCCACCGGGGAGCTGTTTTTT. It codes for CASSYGLATGELFF.

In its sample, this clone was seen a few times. CDR3 amino acids: CASSQGLAGGKETQYF. The CDR3 DNA sequence: TGTGCCAGCAGCCAAGGGCTAGCGGGGGGAAAAGAGACCCAGTACTTC. This chain uses TRBV4-2 with TRBJ2-5, with TRBD2 matching over 11 bases. J gave up 3 bases and V 1 base, and 4 bases lay outside the gene matches. Germline-derived CDR1 and CDR2 are LGHNA and YNFKEQ. The CDR3 has 16 amino acids.

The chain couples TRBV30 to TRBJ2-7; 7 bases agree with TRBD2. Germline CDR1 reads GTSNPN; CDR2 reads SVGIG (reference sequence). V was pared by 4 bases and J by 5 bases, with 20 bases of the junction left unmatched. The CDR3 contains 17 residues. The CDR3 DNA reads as TGTGCCTGGAAGCTAGCGGTCATATACCCTCCCAACGACGAGCAGTACTTC. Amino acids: CAWKLAVIYPPNDEQYF.

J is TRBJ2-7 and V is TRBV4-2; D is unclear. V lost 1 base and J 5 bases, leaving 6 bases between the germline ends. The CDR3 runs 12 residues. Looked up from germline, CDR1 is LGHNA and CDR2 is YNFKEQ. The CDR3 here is CASSQANDEQYF. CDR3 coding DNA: TGTGCCAGCAGCCAAGCTAACGACGAGCAGTACTTC.

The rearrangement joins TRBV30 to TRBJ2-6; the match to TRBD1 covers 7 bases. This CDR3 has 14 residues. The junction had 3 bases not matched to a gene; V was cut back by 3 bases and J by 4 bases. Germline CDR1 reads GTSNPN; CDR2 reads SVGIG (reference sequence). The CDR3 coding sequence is TGTGCCTGGAGAACAGGGGTCGGGGCCAACGTCCTGACTTTC. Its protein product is CAWRTGVGANVLTF.

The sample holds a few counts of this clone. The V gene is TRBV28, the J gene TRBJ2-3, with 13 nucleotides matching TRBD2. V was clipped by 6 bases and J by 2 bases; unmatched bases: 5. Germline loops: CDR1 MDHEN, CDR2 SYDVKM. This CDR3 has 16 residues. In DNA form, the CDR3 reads TGTGCCAGCAGCCTTACTAGCGGGAGGGCCACAGATACGCAGTATTTT. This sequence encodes CASSLTSGRATDTQYF.

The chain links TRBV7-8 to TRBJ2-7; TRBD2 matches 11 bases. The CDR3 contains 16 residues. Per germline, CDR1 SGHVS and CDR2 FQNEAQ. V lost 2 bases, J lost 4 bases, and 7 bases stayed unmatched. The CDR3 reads CASSLNRRTSGYEQYF. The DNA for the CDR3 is TGTGCCAGCAGCTTAAACCGACGGACTAGCGGGTACGAGCAGTACTTC.

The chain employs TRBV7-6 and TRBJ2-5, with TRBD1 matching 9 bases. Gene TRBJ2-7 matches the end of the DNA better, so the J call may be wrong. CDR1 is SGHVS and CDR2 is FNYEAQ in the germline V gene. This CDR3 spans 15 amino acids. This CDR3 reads CASSPGQGFSYEQYF. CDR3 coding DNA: TGTGCCAGCAGCCCAGGACAGGGGTTTTCCTACGAGCAGTACTTC.

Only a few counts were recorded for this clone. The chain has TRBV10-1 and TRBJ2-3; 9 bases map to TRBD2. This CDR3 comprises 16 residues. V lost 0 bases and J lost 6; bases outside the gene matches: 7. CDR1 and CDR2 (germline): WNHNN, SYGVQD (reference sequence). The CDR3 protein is CASSESSGSGLDTQYF. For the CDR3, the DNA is TGCGCCAGCAGTGAGTCTAGCGGGAGTGGTTTGGATACGCAGTATTTT.

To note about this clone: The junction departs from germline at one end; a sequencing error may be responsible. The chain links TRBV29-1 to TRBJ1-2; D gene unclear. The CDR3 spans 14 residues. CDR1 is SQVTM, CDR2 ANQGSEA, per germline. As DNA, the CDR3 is TGCAGCGTTGAATACCCCGGTGGAGCCTATGGCTACTCCTTC. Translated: CSVEYPGGAYGYSF.

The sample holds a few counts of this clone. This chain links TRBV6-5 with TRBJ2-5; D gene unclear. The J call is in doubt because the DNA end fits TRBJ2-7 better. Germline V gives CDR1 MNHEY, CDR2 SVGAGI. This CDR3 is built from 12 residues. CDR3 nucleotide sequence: TGTGCCAGCAGGAGGAGCCCCTACGAGCAGTACTTC. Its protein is CASRRSPYEQYF.

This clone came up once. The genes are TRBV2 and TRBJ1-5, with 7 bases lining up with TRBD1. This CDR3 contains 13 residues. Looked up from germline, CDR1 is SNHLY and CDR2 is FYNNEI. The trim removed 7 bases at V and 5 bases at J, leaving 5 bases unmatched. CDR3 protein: CASTRDSDQPQHF. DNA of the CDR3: TGTGCCAGCACTAGGGACAGCGATCAGCCCCAGCATTTT.

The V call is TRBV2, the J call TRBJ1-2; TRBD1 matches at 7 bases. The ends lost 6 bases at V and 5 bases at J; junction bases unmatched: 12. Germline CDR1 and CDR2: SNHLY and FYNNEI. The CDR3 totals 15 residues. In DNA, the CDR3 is TGTGCCAGCAGGCCCCTAACCCGGGACAGTTATGGCTACACCTTC. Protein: CASRPLTRDSYGYTF.